This section outlines one TCR beta chain sequence together with its context. Its antigen is still unknown. No quality values exist for individual bases; no much larger clone is one base distant. The CDR1 and CDR2 encoded by the germline V gene are KGHSH and LQKENI. The CDR3 numbers 16 residues from cysteine through phenylalanine. Only the CDR3 part of the read is kept: 48 bases, read in frame from the first base. From V the trimming removes 2 bases and from J it removes 3 bases, while the gene matches leave 6 bases of the junction unaccounted for. The entire amount of isolated RNA was reverse transcribed using the High Capacity cDNA Reverse Transcription Kit, so the sequenced TCRB transcripts were expressed ones. Naive, central memory and regulatory T cell samples underwent deep immunoSEQ sequencing, averaging approximately 3.5 million total reads per sample. Sorted cells were lysed in RLT buffer and RNA was extracted with DNase-treated RNeasy Micro or Mini kits, depending on cell number. To prevent cross-contamination, every cell subset was processed on its own, while patient and healthy donor samples were processed together. Using the immunoSEQ multiplex PCR, TCRB sequences were amplified from cDNA into 87-bp fragments spanning the CDR3 region. The amplicons were sequenced using the Illumina HiSeq platform. The authors processed their data as follows. Synthetic template baselines were used to correct PCR bias computationally, reads within Hamming distance 2 were collapsed together, and singletons that could not be merged were discarded. Reads were aligned against IMGT so that V, D and J genes, CDR3 length and insertions or deletions at six rearrangement sites could be assigned. Within each subset, clonotype counts were normalized to sorted cell number, and only after that were true diversity and Gini coefficients computed with the tcR R package. The overlap coefficient, calculated on TCRB nucleotide sequences, was used to quantify repertoire sharing. Out-of-frame TCRB sequences from naive cells were analyzed as a proxy for the pre-selection repertoire. In its TCRdb copy, this immuneACCESS table keeps in-frame sequences only and misses some clones. Where compared with another copy, unresolved V genes explain less than half of these, and the others have no known cause. D and trimming come from the DNA, and the V and J calls and clone size come from that table. Recorded for this sample are some 290,000 clones; roughly an eighth of them occurred a single time. Clones ranked in the top ten supply around 0.016% of the sample.

These data come from a study of beta chain features in type 1 diabetes (dated by TCRdb to 2017 to 2018). The study in broad terms: Mean age, gender distribution, total cell number and subset yield did not differ between patients and healthy donors. Whereas all 30 or so donors provided naive and central memory subsets, regulatory and stem cell-like memory subsets were isolated from just 8 patients and about 8 healthy donors. The study compared the TCRB repertoires of sorted circulating CD4+ T cell subsets in recently diagnosed type 1 diabetes patients with those in matched healthy donors. A total of roughly 110 million sorted cells were examined across all samples, and the number of cells per subset was strongly correlated with RNA yield.

From each donor, a single peripheral blood sample of 100 to 150 mL on average was drawn into heparinised tubes. Naive, central memory, regulatory and stem cell-like memory CD4+ T cells were sorted on a BD FACSAria II using a panel including CD45RO, CCR7, CD25, CD127, CD95 and CD27. Purity was above 98% for every sorted population. PBMCs were separated immediately by Lymphoprep density gradient centrifugation and were stained directly, without being cultured. So that batch effects would be minimized, each experiment stained and sorted samples in pairs, pairing one healthy donor with one patient. Here is what the overall study found, with its caveats: The naive, central memory and regulatory TCRB repertoires appeared to resemble one another more closely among patients than among healthy donors. A moderate but significant shortening of TCRB CDR3 length was observed in type 1 diabetes patients in all four CD4+ subsets. Because cDNA rather than genomic DNA was sequenced, highly expressing activated cells could have been over-represented, although no difference in activation and CD3 levels was found between groups. HLA sub-analyses involved small numbers of individuals, so any influence of HLA type on TCRB rearrangement remained unresolved. At VDJ recombination sites, type 1 diabetes patients had fewer insertions and more deleted nucleotides, which implies abnormalities in thymic rearrangement. PCR may preferentially amplify shorter templates, but because patient and control samples were amplified and corrected together, any resulting skew would affect both groups equally.

This TCR was sampled from a man aged 30-40 years with type 1 diabetes. Here the chain combines TRBV18 and TRBJ2-1; 8 central nucleotides agree with TRBD2. Source material: naive CD4+ T cells from blood. What this sample's cell subset or site label stands for: true naive CD4+ T cells. CDR3 loop: CASSPGGTSFYNEQFF. The base sequence is TGTGCCAGCTCACCAGGCGGGACTAGTTTCTACAATGAGCAGTTCTTC. The reference TRBV18 and TRBJ2-1 proteins fill in what lies around the CDR3, so the full variable domain reads NAGVMQNPRHLVRRRGQEARLRCSPMKGHSHVYWYRQLPEEGLKFMVYLQKENIIDESGMPKERFSAEFPKEGPSILRIQQVVRGDSAAYFCASSPGGTSFYNEQFFGPGTRLTVL.